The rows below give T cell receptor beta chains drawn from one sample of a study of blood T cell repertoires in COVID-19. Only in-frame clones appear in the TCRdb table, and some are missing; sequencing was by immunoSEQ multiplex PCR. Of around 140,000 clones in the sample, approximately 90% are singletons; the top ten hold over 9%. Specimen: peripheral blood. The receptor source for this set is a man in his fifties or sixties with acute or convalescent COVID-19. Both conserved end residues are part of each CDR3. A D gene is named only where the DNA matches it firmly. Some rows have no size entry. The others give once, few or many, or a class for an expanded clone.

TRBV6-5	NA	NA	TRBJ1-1	CASSYSGDITEAFF	TGTGCCAGCAGTTATTCAGGGGATATCACTGAAGCTTTCTTT
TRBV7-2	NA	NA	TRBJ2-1	CASSLTRGLQFF	TGTGCCAGCAGCTTGACTAGGGGATTGCAGTTCTTC
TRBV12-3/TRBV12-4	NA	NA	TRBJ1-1	CASSLLFSEAFF	TGTGCCAGCAGTTTGCTATTTAGTGAAGCTTTCTTT
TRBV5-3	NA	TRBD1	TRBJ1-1	CARSLRWDSEAFF	TGTGCCAGAAGCTTGAGGTGGGACAGTGAAGCTTTCTTT
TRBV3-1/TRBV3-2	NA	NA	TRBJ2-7	CASSQEGSWAGRSYEQYF	TGTGCCAGCAGCCAAGAGGGGTCGTGGGCGGGACGCTCCTACGAGCAGTACTTC
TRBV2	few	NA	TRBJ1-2	CASSEGSPEIYGYTF	TGTGCCAGCAGTGAGGGCAGCCCCGAGATCTATGGCTACACCTTC
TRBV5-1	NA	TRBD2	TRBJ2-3	CASSSLGAGVADTQYF	TGCGCCAGCAGCTCCCTAGGAGCGGGAGTTGCAGATACGCAGTATTTT
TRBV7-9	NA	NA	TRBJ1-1	CASSHNKREGGAFF	TGTGCCAGCAGCCATAACAAGAGGGAAGGGGGAGCTTTCTTT
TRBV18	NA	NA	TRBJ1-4	CASSSLTGESEKLFF	TGTGCCAGCTCGTCCCTGACAGGCGAGAGTGAAAAACTGTTTTTT
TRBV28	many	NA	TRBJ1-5	CASTLVDSDNQPQHF	TGTGCCAGCACCTTAGTGGACAGCGACAATCAGCCCCAGCATTTT
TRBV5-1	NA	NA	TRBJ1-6	CASDSENRFNSPLHF	TGCGCCAGCGATTCTGAGAACAGGTTTAATTCACCCCTCCACTTT
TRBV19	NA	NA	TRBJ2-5	CASSILSGNQETQYF	TGTGCCAGTAGTATACTCTCGGGGAACCAAGAGACCCAGTACTTC
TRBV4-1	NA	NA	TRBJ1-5	CASSQGILGGSDQPQHF	TGCGCCAGCAGCCAAGGGATATTAGGAGGATCGGATCAGCCCCAGCATTTT
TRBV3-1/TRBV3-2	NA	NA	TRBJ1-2	CASSLLTVNYGYTF	TGTGCCAGCAGCCTCCTGACAGTAAACTATGGCTACACCTTC
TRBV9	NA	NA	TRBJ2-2	CASSVDLRDTGELFF	TGTGCCAGCAGCGTGGACTTGAGGGACACCGGGGAGCTGTTTTTT
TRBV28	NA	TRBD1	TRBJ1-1	CASSVQGAGNTEAFF	TGTGCCAGCAGCGTCCAGGGGGCCGGGAACACTGAAGCTTTCTTT
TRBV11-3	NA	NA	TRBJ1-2	CASSSDRGYGYTF	TGTGCCAGCAGCTCTGACAGAGGCTATGGCTACACCTTC
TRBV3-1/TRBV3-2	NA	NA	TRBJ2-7	CASSHRTVHYEQYF	TGTGCCAGCAGCCACCGGACAGTCCACTACGAGCAGTACTTC
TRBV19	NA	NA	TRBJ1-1	CASRPQPRAGRTEAFF	TGTGCCAGTAGACCCCAGCCCAGGGCGGGAAGAACTGAAGCTTTCTTT
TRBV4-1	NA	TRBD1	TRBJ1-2	CASSDPPTGSGYTF	TGCGCCAGCAGTGACCCCCCGACAGGGAGCGGCTACACCTTC
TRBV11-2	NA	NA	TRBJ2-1	CASSLNPGRLVGRQFF	TGTGCCAGCAGCTTAAACCCCGGGAGACTAGTGGGTCGGCAGTTCTTC
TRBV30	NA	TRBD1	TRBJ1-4	CAWSLGRGLEKLFF	TGTGCCTGGAGTCTGGGCAGGGGGCTTGAAAAACTGTTTTTT
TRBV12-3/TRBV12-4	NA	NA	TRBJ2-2	CASSLNTGELFF	TGTGCCAGCAGCTTGAACACCGGGGAGCTGTTTTTT
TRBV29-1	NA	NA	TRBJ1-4	CSAGGGRTNEKLFF	TGCAGCGCTGGGGGGGGACGAACTAATGAAAAACTGTTTTTT
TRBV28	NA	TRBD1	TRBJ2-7	CASGKQGITYEQYF	TGTGCCAGCGGTAAACAGGGGATCACCTACGAGCAGTACTTC
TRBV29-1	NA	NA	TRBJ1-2	CSVADSLYGYTF	TGCAGCGTGGCGGACAGTCTCTATGGCTACACCTTC
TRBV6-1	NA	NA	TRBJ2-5	CASSEVMAGEGAQYF	TGTGCCAGCAGTGAAGTGATGGCAGGTGAAGGGGCCCAGTACTTC
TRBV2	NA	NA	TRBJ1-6	CASRPGREVALHF	TGTGCCAGCAGACCCGGGAGAGAAGTGGCCCTCCACTTT
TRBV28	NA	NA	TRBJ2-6	CAISGAGLSVEANVLTF	TGTGCCATCAGTGGGGCGGGACTGTCTGTTGAGGCCAACGTCCTGACTTTC
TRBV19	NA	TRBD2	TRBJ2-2	CASSSGLAGTGELFF	TGTGCCAGTAGTTCGGGACTAGCGGGGACCGGGGAGCTGTTTTTT
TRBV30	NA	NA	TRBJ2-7	CAWRLQGSNYEQYF	TGTGCCTGGCGGCTCCAGGGGTCTAATTACGAGCAGTACTTC
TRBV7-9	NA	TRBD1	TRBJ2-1	CASSSGQGALYNEQFF	TGTGCCAGCAGCTCCGGACAGGGTGCACTATACAATGAGCAGTTCTTC
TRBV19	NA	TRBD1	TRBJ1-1	CASSIEGQTNTEAFF	TGTGCCAGTAGTATAGAGGGACAGACCAACACTGAAGCTTTCTTT
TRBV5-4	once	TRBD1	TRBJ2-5	CASSLERTGKETQYF	TGTGCCAGCAGCTTGGAGAGGACAGGGAAAGAGACCCAGTACTTC
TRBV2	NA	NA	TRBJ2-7	CASSSPNTAYEQYF	TGTGCCAGCAGTTCTCCTAATACAGCTTACGAGCAGTACTTC
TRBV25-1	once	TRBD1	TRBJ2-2	CASSEAGGFGELFF	TGTGCCAGCAGTGAGGCAGGGGGCTTCGGGGAGCTGTTTTTT
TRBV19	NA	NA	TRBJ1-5	CASSIRTEHNQPQHF	TGTGCCAGTAGTATCCGGACAGAGCACAATCAGCCCCAGCATTTT
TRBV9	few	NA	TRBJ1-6	CASSVQQGASPLHF	TGTGCCAGCAGCGTCCAACAGGGTGCGTCACCCCTCCACTTT
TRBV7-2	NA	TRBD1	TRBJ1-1	CASSFSTGRNTEAFF	TGTGCCAGCAGCTTCTCGACAGGGCGGAACACTGAAGCTTTCTTT
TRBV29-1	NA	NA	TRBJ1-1	CSVGDRYNTEAFF	TGCAGCGTCGGAGACAGATACAACACTGAAGCTTTCTTT